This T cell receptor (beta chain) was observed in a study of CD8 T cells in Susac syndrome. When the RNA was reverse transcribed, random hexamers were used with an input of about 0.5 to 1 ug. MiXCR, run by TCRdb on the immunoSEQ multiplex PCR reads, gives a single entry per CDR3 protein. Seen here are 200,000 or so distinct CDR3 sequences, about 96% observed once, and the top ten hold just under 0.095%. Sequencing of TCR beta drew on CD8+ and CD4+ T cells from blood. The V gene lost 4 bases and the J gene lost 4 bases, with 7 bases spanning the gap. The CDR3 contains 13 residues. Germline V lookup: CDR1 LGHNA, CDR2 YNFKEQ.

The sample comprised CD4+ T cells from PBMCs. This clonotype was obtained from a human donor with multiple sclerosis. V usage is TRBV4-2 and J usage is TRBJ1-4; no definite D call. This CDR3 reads CASSRNNNEKLFF. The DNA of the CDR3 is TGTGCCAGCAGCCGAAACAATAATGAAAAACTGTTTTTT.